A single sample is the source of the 7 T cell receptor beta chains below, sequenced in a study of cytomegalovirus exposure and HLA in healthy donors. Assay used: immunoSEQ multiplex PCR; TCRdb lists only in-frame clones, some missing. Among about 200,000 clones, 70% to 85% were seen once, and the ten largest hold under 15%. The sequencing sample was made of PBMCs. The receptors here all came from a woman in her 30s in good health and CMV-seropositive.

This chain uses TRBV7-9 with TRBJ2-1; D gene uncertain. V dropped 5 bases and J dropped 4 bases, with 3 bases sitting between them. From germline, CDR1 is SEHNR and CDR2 FQNEAQ (reference sequence). The CDR3 has 11 amino acids. DNA of the CDR3: TGTGCCAGCAGCATATACAATGAGCAGTTCTTC. Translating gives CASSIYNEQFF.

The chain carries TRBV5-6 and TRBJ1-2; possible D gene TRBD1, 6 bases. Germline CDR1 SGHDT, CDR2 YYEEEE. This CDR3 region has 16 residues. V lost 4 bases and J 2 bases, leaving 18 bases between the germline ends. In DNA form, the CDR3 reads TGTGCCAGCAGCCGGGGCACAGGGCGACCCAACTATGGCTACACCTTC. The encoded protein is CASSRGTGRPNYGYTF.

The table lists this clone with a count of one. The chain uses TRBV6-1 and TRBJ2-7, with D possibly being TRBD1 (6 bases). This CDR3 contains 14 residues. V was pared by 5 bases and J by 3 bases, with 14 bases between. Germline CDR1 reads MNHNS; CDR2 reads SASEGT. Here the CDR3 reads CASSSRDTYYEQYF. CDR3 coding DNA: TGTGCCAGCAGTAGCCGGGACACTTACTACGAGCAGTACTTC.

V gene TRBV2 combines with J gene TRBJ2-3; 9 bases line up with TRBD2. The CDR3 is 13 residues long. CDR1 is SNHLY, CDR2 FYNNEI, per germline. Germline trimming cut 0 bases from V and 8 bases from J; bases unmatched to any gene: 0. The CDR3 protein is CASSEAREGTQYF. In DNA, the CDR3 is TGTGCCAGCAGTGAAGCGCGGGAGGGTACGCAGTATTTT.

The V call is TRBV7-8, the J call TRBJ2-7, with 7 bases aligning to TRBD2. From germline, CDR1 is SGHVS and CDR2 FQNEAQ. With V trimmed by 2 bases and J by 6 bases, 7 bases remained unmatched. The CDR3 runs to 14 residues. Written as DNA, the CDR3 is TGTGCCAGCAGCTTAATGCTCGCGGGAGTCGAGCAGTACTTC. It codes for CASSLMLAGVEQYF.

This chain joins TRBV5-1 and TRBJ2-3; 11 bases match TRBD2. The CDR3 runs to 16 residues. With V trimmed by 2 bases and J by 2 bases, 4 bases remained unmatched. Germline loops: CDR1 SGHRS, CDR2 YFSETQ. CDR3 protein: CASSFGTSGLTDTQYF. DNA of the CDR3: TGCGCCAGCAGCTTTGGGACTAGCGGACTCACAGATACGCAGTATTTT. Using reference TRBV5-1 and TRBJ2-3 for the parts outside the CDR3, the full variable domain is KAGVTQTPRYLIKTRGQQVTLSCSPISGHRSVSWYQQTPGQGLQFLFEYFSETQRNKGNFPGRFSGRQFSNSRSEMNVSTLELGDSALYLCASSFGTSGLTDTQYFGPGTRLTVL.

The chain couples TRBV5-5 to TRBJ1-1, with TRBD1 matching over 7 bases. Germline CDR1 and CDR2: SGHKS and YYEKEE (reference sequence). The CDR3 is 13 amino acids. Germline trimming cut 4 bases from V and 8 bases from J; bases unmatched to any gene: 8. The CDR3 DNA sequence: TGTGCCAGCAGCGCTTCGACAGGGCTCGAAGCTTTCTTT. It yields the protein CASSASTGLEAFF.